This TCR beta chain was sequenced for a study of T cells in Graves' hyperthyroidism and ophthalmopathy. Study in general: Peripheral blood was drawn at first diagnosis, prior to all treatment. Whole-study results and caveats: Expanded thyroid clonotypes (above 0.001) were mostly also found in blood.

The CDR3 regions of TCR beta were amplified from RNA transcripts. When the TCR CDR3 underwent first-round RT-PCR, the HTBI primer set was used. TCRdb passed the multiplex PCR reads through MiXCR, listing each CDR3 protein once. The table has a few hundred thousand distinct CDR3 sequences, 13% to 15% seen once; the top ten hold approximately 14%. This clonotype was detected many times. The antigen is undetermined. V lost 5 bases to trimming and J lost 7 bases; unmatched junction nucleotides: 5. Per the germline V gene, CDR1 is MNHEY and CDR2 is SVGEGT. The CDR3 covers 13 residues. The authors deemed Graves' hyperthyroidism stable absent ophthalmopathy progression within 18 months. Source material for PBMCs was 10 ml fresh peripheral blood.

The clonotype was recovered from a woman in her thirties or forties with Graves' hyperthyroidism. The sequencing sample was made of blood. The gene calls are TRBV6-2 or TRBV6-3 and TRBJ2-5; 9 bases agree with TRBD2. The CDR3 coding sequence is TGTGCCAGCAGTCCTAGCGGGGCTTCGACCCAGTACTTC. This sequence encodes CASSPSGASTQYF.